The rows below give T cell receptor beta chains drawn from one sample of a study of identical twins. One entry per CDR3 protein results from TCRdb running MiXCR on the 5' RACE reads. The sample yields about 260,000 distinct CDR3 sequences, approximately 7% seen once. These data also featured in a second study, about yellow fever vaccine responses in identical twins.

Sample: memory (CD45RO+) T cells sorted from blood. The receptors were sampled from a woman between 18 and 30 years old in good health. Each CDR3 is given with its conserved first and last residue. Each record gives: V gene, clone size, J gene, D gene, CDR3 DNA, CDR3 protein. The D gene is left open where the match is weak. Clone size appears in some rows only: once, few, many, or a class for an expanded clone.

TRBV12-3/TRBV12-4	many	TRBJ1-2	-	TGTGCCAGCAGTACCTTGCAGCTTAACTATGGCTACACCTTC	CASSTLQLNYGYTF
TRBV3-1	many	TRBJ2-2	-	TGTGCCAGCAGCCAAGTAGGCCTCCTGGTCACCGGGGAGCTGTTTTTT	CASSQVGLLVTGELFF
TRBV9	many	TRBJ2-1	-	TGTGCCAGCAGCGTAGTAGCAGGAACAGGTAATGAGCAGTTCTTC	CASSVVAGTGNEQFF
TRBV12-3/TRBV12-4	many	TRBJ1-5	TRBD1	TGTGCCAGCAGAGGACAGGGGGCGAGCAATCAGCCCCAGCATTTT	CASRGQGASNQPQHF
TRBV29-1	few	TRBJ2-1	-	TGCAGCGTTGAACGTCCAGCGGAGCAGTTCTTC	CSVERPAEQFF
TRBV12-3/TRBV12-4	many	TRBJ2-3	-	TGTGCCAGCAGTTTTGTCGGCGGGATTATCACAGATACGCAGTATTTT	CASSFVGGIITDTQYF
TRBV7-2	-	TRBJ2-3	TRBD2	TGTGCCAGCAGCCTCATAGCGGGAGGAGCCACAGATACGCAGTATTTT	CASSLIAGGATDTQYF
TRBV2	many	TRBJ2-2	-	TGTGCCAGCAGGGGCCGGGACTACACCGGGGAGCTGTTTTTT	CASRGRDYTGELFF
TRBV6-1	-	TRBJ1-1	TRBD1	TGTGCCAGCAGTGAAGCAGGCAGGGGGTTGAACACTGAAGCTTTCTTT	CASSEAGRGLNTEAFF
TRBV2	few	TRBJ2-5	-	TGTGCCAGCGGAGAAGGGGGCCAAGAGACCCAGTACTTC	CASGEGGQETQYF
TRBV7-9	many	TRBJ2-1	-	TGTGCCAGCAGCATTAAATTGGGGGTCGAGCAGTTCTTC	CASSIKLGVEQFF
TRBV23-1	-	TRBJ2-3	TRBD1	TGCGCCAGCACCTTAAGACAGGGGGGGCCCACAGATACGCAGTATTTT	CASTLRQGGPTDTQYF
TRBV20-1	few	TRBJ2-5	TRBD2	TGCAGTGCTGGGACTAGCGGGGAAGGGACCCAGTACTTC	CSAGTSGEGTQYF
TRBV28	many	TRBJ2-7	-	TGTGCCAGTTCCCCCTCCGGGTTCCCCTACGAGCAGTACTTC	CASSPSGFPYEQYF
TRBV29-1	-	TRBJ2-3	-	TGCAGCGTTGGGACCGGCGGGGGCGGCACAGATACGCAGTATTTT	CSVGTGGGGTDTQYF
TRBV7-2	many	TRBJ1-5	-	TGTGCCAGCAGCTTATTGAGAGATCAGCCCCAGCATTTT	CASSLLRDQPQHF
TRBV12-3/TRBV12-4	many	TRBJ2-7	-	TGTGCCAGCAGTAAACTAGACTACGAGCAGTACTTC	CASSKLDYEQYF
TRBV4-1	many	TRBJ2-3	-	TGCGCCAGCAGCCAAAGGGTGGGCACAGATACGCAGTATTTT	CASSQRVGTDTQYF
TRBV20-1	many	TRBJ2-7	TRBD1	TGCAGTGCCGGACAGGACTCCTACGAGCAGTACTTC	CSAGQDSYEQYF
TRBV12-3/TRBV12-4	many	TRBJ1-6	TRBD1	TGTGCCAGCAGTCGACAGGGGCAGCCCCTCCACTTT	CASSRQGQPLHF
TRBV3-1	-	TRBJ2-1	-	TGTGCCAGCAGCCCCAACCCGTGGGGGGAGCAGTTCTTC	CASSPNPWGEQFF
TRBV6-1	few	TRBJ2-2	-	TGTGCCAGCAGCCTAGTAATCACCGGGGAGCTGTTTTTT	CASSLVITGELFF
TRBV11-2	many	TRBJ1-3	-	TGTGCCAGCAGCTTACCTGGAAACACCATATATTTT	CASSLPGNTIYF
TRBV24-1	-	TRBJ2-3	-	TGTGCCACCAGTGACCCGACAGGCACAGATACGCAGTATTTT	CATSDPTGTDTQYF
TRBV7-9	many	TRBJ2-3	-	TGTGCCAGCAGCTCCCCTCCGGGAGGGGGCCGGGCAGATACGCAGTATTTT	CASSSPPGGGRADTQYF
TRBV11-2	few	TRBJ2-1	-	TGTGCCAGCAGCTTAGATACTTGGCGGTCCGAGAACTCCTACAATGAGCAGTTCTTC	CASSLDTWRSENSYNEQFF
TRBV5-1	few	TRBJ2-5	TRBD2	TGCGCCAGCAGTAATAGCGGGGGACTAGAGACCCAGTACTTC	CASSNSGGLETQYF
TRBV12-3/TRBV12-4	many	TRBJ2-5	-	TGTGCCAGCAGTTTAGGGGGAGGGACAGCCAGGCCCCAGTACTTC	CASSLGGGTARPQYF
TRBV5-1	-	TRBJ2-1	-	TGCGCCAGCAGCTTGACCCCAACTATTAACAATGAGCAGTTCTTC	CASSLTPTINNEQFF